These 15 T cell receptor beta chains originate from one sample sequenced in a study of PD-L1 blockade in urothelial cancer. The protocol was immunoSEQ multiplex PCR, while the TCRdb copy is restricted to in-frame clones and leaves out a portion. The sample yields about 30,000 clones, 70% to 90% seen once. The sample's time point: peripheral blood 6 weeks after treatment start. Sequenced material: PBMCs, taken around atezolizumab (anti-PD-L1) treatment. These receptors all stem from a man older than 75 with urothelial cancer.

The chain carries TRBV10-3 and TRBJ2-5, with D tentatively TRBD1 (7 bases). V gave up 3 bases and J gave up 4 bases, with 18 bases separating them. Germline CDR1 is ENHRY and CDR2 is SYGVKD. This CDR3 contains 16 residues. The CDR3 loop is CAISEGQGGKGETQYF. For the CDR3, the DNA is TGTGCCATCAGTGAAGGGCAGGGGGGAAAGGGAGAGACCCAGTACTTC.

This chain connects TRBV15 to TRBJ2-7, with TRBD2 matching over 13 bases. The J segment lost 6 bases and the V segment lost 5 bases, leaving 10 bases of the junction unmatched. The CDR3 length is 16 residues. Looked up from germline, CDR1 is LNHNV and CDR2 is YYDKDF (reference sequence). The CDR3, as DNA: TGTGCCACCAGCGGGGGGTCCGGGACTAGCGGGGTCGAGCAGTACTTC. It codes for CATSGGSGTSGVEQYF.

V and J are TRBV6-1 and TRBJ1-1; possibly TRBD1 for D (6 bases). Trimming took off 0 bases at V and 5 bases at J, with 16 bases between the two ends. From germline, CDR1 is MNHNS and CDR2 SASEGT. This CDR3 contains 16 residues. This chain's CDR3 is CASSEAGRGSRTEAFF. Here the CDR3 DNA reads TGTGCCAGCAGTGAAGCTGGCAGGGGAAGTAGGACTGAAGCTTTCTTT.

This clone was seen a single time. The genes are TRBV7-9 and TRBJ2-2; TRBD1 matches 8 bases. The germline CDR1 and CDR2 sequences are SEHNR and FQNEAQ (reference sequence). V trimming: 5 bases; J trimming: 4 bases; junction bases outside the gene matches: 6. The CDR3 spans 15 residues. This chain's CDR3 is CASSSGQGGTGELFF. CDR3 nucleotide sequence: TGTGCCAGCAGCAGCGGACAGGGAGGCACCGGGGAGCTGTTTTTT.

The J gene is TRBJ2-1, the V gene TRBV7-2; 8 bases match TRBD2. J was trimmed by 3 bases and V by 0 bases; bases with no gene match: 1. The CDR3 is made up of 15 amino acids. Germline assignment: CDR1 SGHTA and CDR2 FQGNSA. CDR3 coding DNA: TGTGCCAGCAGCTTAGCTAGCGGGATCTACAATGAGCAGTTCTTC. Its protein product is CASSLASGIYNEQFF. Full variable domain (rest looked up from reference TRBV7-2 and TRBJ2-1): GAGVSQSPSNKVTEKGKDVELRCDPISGHTALYWYRQSLGQGLEFLIYFQGNSAPDKSGLPSDRFSAERTGGSVSTLTIQRTQQEDSAVYLCASSLASGIYNEQFFGPGTRLTVL.

The chain couples TRBV19 to TRBJ1-2; 7 positions agree with TRBD1. Germline CDR1 reads LNHDA; CDR2 reads SQIVND (reference sequence). The CDR3 totals 14 residues. V lost 4 bases to trimming and J lost 5 bases; unmatched junction nucleotides: 7. The CDR3 nucleotides read TGTGCCAGTAGTACGAGGGACAGTACTTATGGCTACACCTTC. The encoded protein is CASSTRDSTYGYTF.

This clone came up once. The chain joins TRBV10-3 to TRBJ2-6, with D tentatively TRBD1 (5 bases). CDR3 size: 14 residues. CDR1 is ENHRY, CDR2 SYGVKD, per germline. Trimming took 4 bases from V and 2 from J, leaving 6 bases between them. In DNA form, the CDR3 reads TGTGCCATCAGTGCAGGGCCTGGGGCCAACGTCCTGACTTTC. Translated, it gives CAISAGPGANVLTF.

The chain couples TRBV9 to TRBJ2-3, with 12 bases that match TRBD2. Trimming cost V 4 bases and J 4 bases; bases outside gene matches: 4. This CDR3 is built from 15 residues. Germline loops: CDR1 SGDLS, CDR2 YYNGEE. The CDR3 DNA reads as TGTGCCAGCAGCCGACTAGCGGGAGAATCAGATACGCAGTATTTT. The encoded protein is CASSRLAGESDTQYF.

In regard to this clone: At one end, the junction sequence differs from germline, possibly due to a read error. The J gene is TRBJ2-1, the V gene TRBV5-1; D is unresolved. Germline V gene data show CDR1 as SGHRS and CDR2 as YFSETQ. This CDR3 spans 14 amino acids. The CDR3 reads CASNLVAKNNEQFF. CDR3 nucleotide sequence: TGCGCCAGCAACTTGGTTGCTAAGAACAATGAGCAGTTCTTC.

The CDR3, as DNA: TGCAGCGGGAGCGGGGGGGATGGCTACACCTTC. This sequence encodes CSGSGGDGYTF. The V call is TRBV29-1, the J call TRBJ1-2; maybe TRBD1 (5 bases). V gave up 7 bases and J gave up 6 bases, with 12 bases separating them. CDR3 length: 11 residues. Germline CDR1 and CDR2: SQVTM and ANQGSEA.

V usage is TRBV5-1 and J usage is TRBJ2-5; D not certain. The CDR3 has 13 amino acids. The germline V and J ends were trimmed by 2 bases and 3 bases, with 8 bases remaining between them. From germline, CDR1 is SGHRS and CDR2 YFSETQ. The CDR3 spells CASSLPPEETQYF. The CDR3 DNA reads TGCGCCAGCAGCTTACCGCCGGAAGAGACCCAGTACTTC.

The chain has TRBV10-1 and TRBJ1-4, with 8 bases aligning to TRBD1. Germline V gene data show CDR1 as WNHNN and CDR2 as SYGVQD (reference sequence). This CDR3 contains 13 residues. V lost 10 bases, J lost 7 bases, and 8 bases stayed unmatched. For the CDR3, the DNA is TGCGCCAATCCCAGGGGGCACGGTGAAAAACTGTTTTTT. Amino acids: CANPRGHGEKLFF.

V and J are TRBV7-2 and TRBJ2-7, with 10 bases aligning to TRBD1. Germline CDR1 reads SGHTA; CDR2 reads FQGNSA. V was clipped by 4 bases and J by 4 bases; unmatched bases: 4. CDR3 length equals 14 residues. The CDR3 protein is CASSWDRGGYEQYF. The CDR3 nucleotides are TGTGCCAGCAGCTGGGACAGGGGTGGGTACGAGCAGTACTTC.

V gene TRBV6-5 combines with J gene TRBJ1-5; no firm D call. In germline, CDR1 is MNHEY, CDR2 SVGAGI. Trimming took 8 bases from V and 4 from J, leaving 15 bases between them. The CDR3 is made up of 14 amino acids. CDR3 DNA: TGTGCCAGCGGCAACGCGGGCGGGAATCAGCCCCAGCATTTT. Amino acids: CASGNAGGNQPQHF.

The chain's CDR3 is CASRHQAEAFF. The CDR3 coding sequence is TGTGCCAGTAGGCATCAGGCTGAAGCTTTCTTT. The chain carries TRBV19 and TRBJ1-1; no reliable D call. Trimming pared 6 bases from V and 6 bases from J, leaving 8 bases between. The CDR3 consists of 11 residues. Per germline, CDR1 LNHDA and CDR2 SQIVND (reference sequence).